This is a list of T cell receptor beta chains from one sample in a study of blood T cell repertoires in COVID-19. Generated by immunoSEQ multiplex PCR, the TCRdb table keeps only in-frame clones and is missing some. Found here are around 130,000 clones, around 90% of them singletons; the top ten hold under 6%. What was sequenced was peripheral blood. These receptors were obtained from a human donor in a cohort sampled during active COVID-19. Each CDR3 is given with its conserved first and last residue. D genes are given only for firm matches. Size values are once, few and many counts, or a class for expanded clones, and some rows have none.

>NA|TRBJ1-2|TRBV28|NA
TGTGCCAGCAGTTTATCCAGGATCTATGGCTACACCTTC
CASSLSRIYGYTF
>NA|TRBJ2-1|TRBV19|TRBD2
TGTGCCAGTAGTATGGCTAGCGGGGGCAGCTCCTACAATGAGCAGTTCTTC
CASSMASGGSSYNEQFF
>NA|TRBJ2-3|TRBV4-1|TRBD1
TGCGCCAGCAGCCTCCGGGACAGGGGGCTTGCGACAGATACGCAGTATTTT
CASSLRDRGLATDTQYF
>NA|TRBJ1-1|TRBV28|NA
TGTGCCAGCAGTTTATGGAGGACAGCTAACACTGAAGCTTTCTTT
CASSLWRTANTEAFF
>NA|TRBJ2-2|TRBV6-5|TRBD1
TGTGCCAGTAAACAGGGGGCCAACACCGGGGAGCTGTTTTTT
CASKQGANTGELFF
>NA|TRBJ1-5|TRBV11-2|NA
TGTGCCAACGACAGCCGTGGGGTCCAGCATTTT
CANDSRGVQHF
>NA|TRBJ2-7|TRBV7-9|TRBD1
TGTGCCAGCAGCTCAAGACAGGGGGCCTACGAGCAGTACTTC
CASSSRQGAYEQYF
>few|TRBJ1-6|TRBV27|NA
TGTGCCAGCAGGCCTTCCGGGGGGAATTCACCCCTCCACTTT
CASRPSGGNSPLHF
>NA|TRBJ2-7|TRBV15|TRBD1
TGTGCCACCAGCAGAGGAGTACAGGGGGTTTTTTACGAGCAGTACTTC
CATSRGVQGVFYEQYF
>NA|TRBJ2-3|TRBV28|TRBD2
TGTGCCAGCTTTCCGGGGCTAGCGGGGCCGGCAGATACGCAGTATTTT
CASFPGLAGPADTQYF
>NA|TRBJ1-6|TRBV7-2|NA
TGTGCCAGCAGCTTAGCAGCGTCAACGCGTTCACCCCTCCACTTT
CASSLAASTRSPLHF
>NA|TRBJ2-7|TRBV19|NA
TGTGCCAGTAAGGCCGACAGGCTATCCTACGAGCAGTACTTC
CASKADRLSYEQYF
>NA|TRBJ2-7|TRBV7-9|TRBD1
TGTGCCAGCAGCTCGGACGGGACAGGGTCCTACGAGCAGTACTTC
CASSSDGTGSYEQYF
>NA|TRBJ1-2|TRBV9|TRBD1
TGTGCCAGCAGCCTAGCCCTGGACAGGGTGGCCTATGGCTACACCTTC
CASSLALDRVAYGYTF
>NA|TRBJ2-5|TRBV4-1|NA
TGCGCCAGCAGCCAAGCCCCCAGAGGGGGGGGAGAGACCCAGTACTTC
CASSQAPRGGGETQYF
>few|TRBJ2-5|TRBV11-2|NA
TGTGCCAGCAGCTTAAGTATTGGACGCGGGGAGACCCAGTACTTC
CASSLSIGRGETQYF
>NA|TRBJ2-7|TRBV28|NA
TGTGCCAGCAGTTTAGAGGTCAGGACACCTTCCTACGAGCAGTACTTC
CASSLEVRTPSYEQYF
>NA|TRBJ1-2|TRBV27|NA
TGTGCCAGCAGTTTAGTTTCGGAAGGCGGGGGCTACACCTTC
CASSLVSEGGGYTF
>NA|TRBJ2-7|TRBV3-1/TRBV3-2|NA
TGTGCCAGCAGCCAAGATATGAGCGAGCAGTACTTC
CASSQDMSEQYF
>NA|TRBJ1-6|TRBV27|TRBD1
TGTGCCAGCAGTTTCAGGGACAGTTTTAATTCACCCCTCCACTTT
CASSFRDSFNSPLHF
>once|TRBJ1-3|TRBV7-2|TRBD1
TGTGCCAGCAGCCGCGACACGGACAGGGGAAACACCATATATTTT
CASSRDTDRGNTIYF
>NA|TRBJ2-3|TRBV15|NA
TGTGCCACCAGCAGAGATGGCTGGGATACGCAGTATTTT
CATSRDGWDTQYF
>once|TRBJ1-4|TRBV19|TRBD1
TGTGCCAGTAGTATGACAGGGGAGACGGAAAAACTGTTTTTT
CASSMTGETEKLFF
>NA|TRBJ2-3|TRBV6-1|TRBD2
TGTGCCAGCAGTGAGCGGGGGGTCACAGATACGCAGTATTTT
CASSERGVTDTQYF
>NA|TRBJ2-5|TRBV7-9|NA
TGTGCCAGCAGCGCGCTCGCCGAGACCCAGTACTTC
CASSALAETQYF
>NA|TRBJ1-6|TRBV5-1|TRBD1
TGCGCCAGCAGCTTGGGGACAGGGGAATCACCCCTCCACTTT
CASSLGTGESPLHF
>NA|TRBJ2-5|TRBV4-2|NA
TGTGCCAGCAGCCAAGATTTGGGGGGGGCCTTTTTTCAGACCCAGTACTTC
CASSQDLGGAFFQTQYF
>NA|TRBJ2-7|TRBV4-1|NA
TGCGCCAGCAGCCAAGTACAGGGAGACGAGCAGTACTTC
CASSQVQGDEQYF
>NA|TRBJ2-3|TRBV15|TRBD2
TGTGCCACCAGCAGAGATAGCGGGGGACTCACAGATACGCAGTATTTT
CATSRDSGGLTDTQYF
>NA|TRBJ2-1|TRBV7-2|TRBD2
TGTGCCAGCAGCTTAGTCGGGACTAGCGGGGGGAATGAGCAGTTCTTC
CASSLVGTSGGNEQFF
>NA|TRBJ2-3|TRBV9|NA
TGTGCCAGCAGCGCCCGCAGCGGCCGCACAGATACGCAGTATTTT
CASSARSGRTDTQYF
>NA|TRBJ2-7|TRBV27|TRBD2
TGTGCCAGCAGTTTAATCCCAGGCAGCGGGGTTACCGAGCAGTACTTC
CASSLIPGSGVTEQYF
>NA|TRBJ1-3|TRBV19|NA
TGTGCCAGTAGTAGGGGACTGAGCTCTGGAAACACCATATATTTT
CASSRGLSSGNTIYF
>NA|TRBJ1-1|TRBV5-8|TRBD1
TGTGCCAGCAGCTTAACGGGACAGGGGATCGATGAAGCTTTCTTT
CASSLTGQGIDEAFF
>NA|TRBJ2-5|TRBV28|NA
TGTGTCAGCAGTGCGATCCTACCTCAAGAGACCCAGTACTTC
CVSSAILPQETQYF
>NA|TRBJ2-7|TRBV11-3|NA
TGTGCCAGCAGCCCCGGGACACCTCCCTACGAGCAGTACTTC
CASSPGTPPYEQYF
>NA|TRBJ2-4|TRBV19|TRBD2
TGTGCCAGTAGTTCGACCGGGGGGGCCAAAAACATTCAGTACTTC
CASSSTGGAKNIQYF
>few|TRBJ2-3|TRBV2|NA
TGTGCCAGCAAACAGGACTATGCCTCTAGCACAGATACGCAGTATTTT
CASKQDYASSTDTQYF
>many|TRBJ1-5|TRBV28|NA
TGTGCCAGCAGTTTGATGTTGGGGGACTATAGCAATCAGCCCCAGCATTTT
CASSLMLGDYSNQPQHF
>NA|TRBJ1-2|TRBV4-1|NA
TGCGCCAGCAGCCAAGAGTCTCCCTATCCTTATGGCTACACCTTC
CASSQESPYPYGYTF
>NA|TRBJ2-5|TRBV28|NA
TGTGCCAGCAGTCCACGGACTCTCCGGGAGACCCAGTACTTC
CASSPRTLRETQYF
>once|TRBJ1-3|TRBV11-2|NA
TGTGCCAGCAGCTTAGTCCGGGGGTCTGGAAACACCATATATTTT
CASSLVRGSGNTIYF
>NA|TRBJ2-5|TRBV15|NA
TGTGCCACCAGCAGGAGCTTCGTACGGGAGGAGACCCAGTACTTC
CATSRSFVREETQYF
>NA|TRBJ1-2|TRBV3-1/TRBV3-2|NA
TGTGCCAGCAGCCAAAATTGGGAGACGGGTGGCTACACCTTC
CASSQNWETGGYTF
>NA|TRBJ2-3|TRBV30|NA
TGTGCCTGTACAGGGAGGGGGGGCCCTACGGCACACGATACGCAGTATTTT
CACTGRGGPTAHDTQYF
>NA|TRBJ2-5|TRBV5-1|NA
TGCGCCAGCAGCTTGGGGGCTCTCCAAGAGACCCAGTACTTC
CASSLGALQETQYF
>NA|TRBJ1-4|TRBV6-5|TRBD1
TGTGCCAGCAGGAACAGGCCCACAGGGGATGAAAAACTGTTTTTT
CASRNRPTGDEKLFF
>NA|TRBJ2-7|TRBV5-6|TRBD2
TGTGCCAGCAGCTTGGGTTTAGCGGGAACCCCCTTGGGGGAGCAGTACTTC
CASSLGLAGTPLGEQYF
>NA|TRBJ2-7|TRBV28|TRBD2
TGTGCCAGCAGTTTAGGCGGGGGGCGCGACTACGAGCAGTACTTC
CASSLGGGRDYEQYF
>NA|TRBJ2-1|TRBV28|TRBD1
TGTGCCAGCAGTCCCCCGGGACAGGGGTTTGTAAATGAGCAGTTCTTC
CASSPPGQGFVNEQFF
>many|TRBJ2-2|TRBV14|NA
TGTGCCAGCCGACTGGTAGCCACCGGGGAGCTGTTTTTT
CASRLVATGELFF
>NA|TRBJ2-1|TRBV11-1|NA
TGTGCCACCTCTCCGCAGGGGAAGGATGAGCAGTTCTTC
CATSPQGKDEQFF
>NA|TRBJ1-5|TRBV3-1/TRBV3-2|NA
TGTGCCAGCAGCCAAGATCGTGTGGGGCGTCAGCCCCAGCATTTT
CASSQDRVGRQPQHF
>NA|TRBJ2-7|TRBV4-1|NA
TGCGCCAGCAGCCAAGATAGTAGCGAGGCCTACGAGCAGTACTTC
CASSQDSSEAYEQYF
>NA|TRBJ1-6|TRBV7-9|NA
TGTGCCAGCACCCCTTCACTCTATAATTCACCCCTCCACTTT
CASTPSLYNSPLHF
>few|TRBJ2-1|TRBV3-1/TRBV3-2|TRBD2
TGTGCCAGCAGCCCGACTAGCGGGTCCTACAATGAGCAGTTCTTC
CASSPTSGSYNEQFF
>NA|TRBJ2-7|TRBV5-1|TRBD2
TGCGCCAGCAGCCTCGGGCTGGTTTCGGGAGGGACAACCTACGAGCAGTACTTC
CASSLGLVSGGTTYEQYF
>NA|TRBJ2-1|TRBV3-1/TRBV3-2|TRBD2
TGTGCCAGCAGCCAAGGAGGTACGGGAACTAGCGGCAATGAGCAGTTCTTC
CASSQGGTGTSGNEQFF
>NA|TRBJ2-7|TRBV28|TRBD1
TGTGCCAGCAGTTCTCCCCTCGGGACAGGGGTTCACGAGCAGTACTTC
CASSSPLGTGVHEQYF
>NA|TRBJ1-5|TRBV10-2|TRBD1
TGCGCCAGCAGGGGACAGAACAATCAGCCCCAGCATTTT
CASRGQNNQPQHF